This T cell receptor (beta chain) comes out of a study of beta chain features in type 1 diabetes. The study, taken as a whole, reports: HLA influence on TCRB rearrangement stayed unresolved here. Researchers report that Type 1 diabetes patients had moderately but significantly shorter TCRB CDR3s across all four CD4+ subsets. Among patients, naive, central memory and Treg TCRB repertoires appeared more similar than among healthy donors.

On this clone: The antigen remains unidentified.

Every isolated RNA sample was fully reverse transcribed, so sequencing captured expressed TCRB transcripts. Repertoires were generated with immunoSEQ multiplex PCR, while TCRdb's copy carries only in-frame clones and drops some. The sample records about 15,000 clones, about 70% being singletons. All of the sorted populations showed purity greater than 95%. This CDR3 comprises 15 residues. Per the germline V gene, CDR1 is KGHSH and CDR2 is LQKENI. This chain links TRBV18 with TRBJ2-5; possibly TRBD2 for D (7 bases). The end of the DNA is better explained by TRBJ2-7, so the J call may be wrong. Source material: stem cell memory CD4+ T cells from blood. This TCR was recovered from a man younger than 40 with type 1 diabetes. The CDR3 DNA follows: TGTGCCAGCTCACCGGCGGGGGCTATTCAGAACGAGCAGTACTTC. This sequence encodes CASSPAGAIQNEQYF.